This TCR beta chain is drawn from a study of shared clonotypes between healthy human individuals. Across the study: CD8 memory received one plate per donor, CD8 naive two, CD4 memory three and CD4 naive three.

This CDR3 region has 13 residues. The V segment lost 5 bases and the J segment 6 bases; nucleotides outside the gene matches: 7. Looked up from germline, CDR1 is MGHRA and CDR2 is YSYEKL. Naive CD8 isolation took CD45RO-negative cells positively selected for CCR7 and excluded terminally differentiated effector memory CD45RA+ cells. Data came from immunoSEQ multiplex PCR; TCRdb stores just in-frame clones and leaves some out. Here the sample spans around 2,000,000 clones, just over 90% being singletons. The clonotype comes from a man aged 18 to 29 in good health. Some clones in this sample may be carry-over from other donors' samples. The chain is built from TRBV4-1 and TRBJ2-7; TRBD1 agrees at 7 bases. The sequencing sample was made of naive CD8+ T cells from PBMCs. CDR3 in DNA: TGCGCCAGCAGCAGACAGGGTCGGGCCGAGCAGTACTTC. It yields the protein CASSRQGRAEQYF.